These T cell receptor beta chains were read from a single sample in a study of blood T cell repertoires in COVID-19. Clones were sequenced by immunoSEQ multiplex PCR, and TCRdb holds only the in-frame ones, with some missing. The sample lists some 130,000 clones, 60% to 80% occurring once. The sample comprised peripheral blood. Every receptor here comes from a woman in her sixties or seventies with acute or convalescent COVID-19. The CDR3 runs from the conserved cysteine through the conserved F or W. The order of the fields is J gene, clone size, D gene, V gene, CDR3 protein, CDR3 DNA. A D gene is named only where the DNA matches it firmly. Size values are once, few and many counts, or a class for expanded clones, and some rows have none.

>TRBJ2-5|.|TRBD1|TRBV9
CASSIQGAIQETQYF
TGTGCCAGCAGCATTCAGGGGGCGATACAAGAGACCCAGTACTTC
>TRBJ1-1|.|TRBD1|TRBV24-1
CATSDGTADAFF
TGTGCCACCAGTGATGGGACAGCTGACGCTTTCTTT
>TRBJ1-4|few|.|TRBV5-1
CASSADGQGGLFF
TGCGCCAGCAGCGCTGACGGGCAGGGAGGACTGTTTTTT
>TRBJ1-4|.|TRBD1|TRBV7-9
CASSSGTGGSNEKLFF
TGTGCCAGCAGCTCCGGGACAGGGGGGTCTAATGAAAAACTGTTTTTT
>TRBJ2-3|.|TRBD2|TRBV5-4
CASSPGLAGDTDTQYF
TGTGCCAGCAGCCCGGGACTAGCGGGAGACACAGATACGCAGTATTTT
>TRBJ2-1|many|TRBD1|TRBV10-3
CAISPGGSYNEQFF
TGTGCCATCAGCCCAGGGGGCTCCTACAATGAGCAGTTCTTC
>TRBJ2-3|.|TRBD2|TRBV11-2
CASSRTSGGPSTDTQYF
TGTGCCAGCAGCCGGACTAGCGGGGGACCAAGCACAGATACGCAGTATTTT
>TRBJ2-7|.|.|TRBV25-1
CASSAPGDEQYF
TGTGCCAGCAGTGCCCCAGGGGACGAGCAGTACTTC
>TRBJ2-1|.|TRBD2|TRBV2
CASSELAGDVATLQFF
TGTGCCAGCAGTGAGCTAGCGGGAGACGTCGCCACGCTGCAGTTCTTC
>TRBJ1-5|.|TRBD1|TRBV7-2
CASSLDRALNQPQHF
TGTGCCAGCAGCTTGGACAGGGCCCTCAATCAGCCCCAGCATTTT
>TRBJ1-2|.|TRBD1|TRBV18
CASSPSGTGGSYGYTF
TGTGCCAGCTCACCTTCCGGGACAGGGGGCAGCTATGGCTACACCTTC
>TRBJ1-2|.|TRBD1|TRBV30
CAWIPPRTGCHTF
TGTGCCTGGATCCCACCTCGGACAGGGTGCCACACCTTC
>TRBJ1-2|.|.|TRBV5-6
CASSLNPLHYGYTF
TGTGCCAGCAGCTTGAATCCCCTTCACTATGGCTACACCTTC
>TRBJ2-4|.|TRBD1|TRBV9
CASSVGGGKAKNIQYF
TGTGCCAGCAGCGTAGGAGGGGGCAAGGCCAAAAACATTCAGTACTTC
>TRBJ1-5|.|.|TRBV19
CASSSVSNQPQHF
TGTGCCAGTAGTTCAGTTAGCAATCAGCCCCAGCATTTT
>TRBJ2-2|.|TRBD1|TRBV18
CASSPRTGDITGELFF
TGTGCCAGCTCACCCCGGACAGGGGATATCACCGGGGAGCTGTTTTTT
>TRBJ1-3|.|.|TRBV13
CASSSRQHGNTIYF
TGTGCCAGCAGCTCTAGACAGCATGGAAACACCATATATTTT
>TRBJ2-5|.|.|TRBV7-8
CASSANVGTQYF
TGTGCCAGCAGCGCGAATGTCGGGACCCAGTACTTC
>TRBJ1-1|few|TRBD1|TRBV3-1/TRBV3-2
CASSQGRGLTEAFF
TGTGCCAGCAGCCAAGGGAGGGGGCTCACTGAAGCTTTCTTT
>TRBJ2-5|.|TRBD2|TRBV9
CASSGFGGGQETQYF
TGTGCCAGCAGCGGGTTTGGCGGGGGTCAAGAGACCCAGTACTTC
>TRBJ1-5|once|.|TRBV28
CASSSPGGLGNQPQHF
TGTGCCAGCAGTTCCCCCGGGGGTCTGGGCAATCAGCCCCAGCATTTT
>TRBJ1-2|few|.|TRBV13
CASSPPPNREHMGYTF
TGTGCCAGCAGCCCCCCTCCTAACAGGGAGCATATGGGCTACACCTTC
>TRBJ2-1|.|.|TRBV3-1/TRBV3-2
CASSQGASVLNEQFF
TGTGCCAGCAGCCAAGGGGCTAGCGTACTCAATGAGCAGTTCTTC
>TRBJ2-1|few|.|TRBV7-6
CASSLTAGPNEQFF
TGTGCCAGCAGCTTAACAGCGGGTCCCAATGAGCAGTTCTTC
>TRBJ2-7|.|.|TRBV5-1
CASSKPGAGVGYEQYF
TGCGCCAGCAGCAAGCCGGGGGCGGGAGTGGGCTACGAGCAGTACTTC
>TRBJ2-2|few|.|TRBV7-9
CASSIYGTKNTGELFF
TGTGCCAGCAGTATATATGGGACAAAAAACACCGGGGAGCTGTTTTTT
>TRBJ2-1|.|TRBD1|TRBV27
CASSFPGGIADEQFF
TGTGCCAGCAGTTTCCCAGGGGGCATCGCTGATGAGCAGTTCTTC
>TRBJ2-3|once|.|TRBV9
CASSRGPATDTQYF
TGTGCCAGCAGCAGGGGCCCCGCCACAGATACGCAGTATTTT
>TRBJ2-5|.|TRBD2|TRBV9
CASSVAIAGGTSSQETQYF
TGTGCCAGCAGCGTAGCGATAGCAGGGGGGACTAGCAGTCAAGAGACCCAGTACTTC
>TRBJ2-1|.|TRBD2|TRBV19
CASSSTGTSVNNEQFF
TGTGCCAGTAGTTCGACCGGGACTAGCGTAAACAATGAGCAGTTCTTC
>TRBJ2-7|.|.|TRBV21-1
CASSKVKDSIFYEQYF
TGTGCCAGCAGCAAAGTGAAGGACAGCATTTTCTACGAGCAGTACTTC
>TRBJ2-4|.|TRBD2|TRBV3-1/TRBV3-2
CASSQVSPGLAGASLAKNIQYF
TGTGCCAGCAGCCAAGTTAGCCCCGGACTAGCGGGGGCCTCACTAGCCAAAAACATTCAGTACTTC
>TRBJ1-3|.|.|TRBV12-5
CASGLAQGNTIYF
TGTGCTAGTGGTTTGGCACAGGGAAACACCATATATTTT
>TRBJ1-4|.|.|TRBV5-6
CASSWGGRGATNEKLFF
TGTGCCAGCAGCTGGGGTGGGAGGGGCGCAACTAATGAAAAACTGTTTTTT
>TRBJ2-4|few|TRBD2|TRBV4-2
CASSQVALAGRQNIQYF
TGTGCCAGCAGCCAAGTTGCCTTAGCGGGACGGCAAAACATTCAGTACTTC
>TRBJ2-1|.|.|TRBV19
CASSIGLYRNEQFF
TGTGCCAGTAGTATAGGTCTCTATCGGAATGAGCAGTTCTTC
>TRBJ2-3|.|TRBD1|TRBV9
CASSQSDRGTDTQYF
TGTGCCAGCAGCCAATCCGACAGGGGGACAGATACGCAGTATTTT
>TRBJ1-5|.|.|TRBV7-2
CASSFQGDQPQHF
TGTGCCAGCAGCTTTCAAGGGGATCAGCCCCAGCATTTT
>TRBJ2-7|once|.|TRBV19
CASSKGGDYEQYF
TGTGCCAGTAGTAAAGGGGGGGATTACGAGCAGTACTTC
>TRBJ1-5|.|TRBD1|TRBV28
CASSLPGTGYSNQPQHF
TGTGCCAGCAGTTTACCCGGGACAGGGTATAGCAATCAGCCCCAGCATTTT
>TRBJ2-7|.|.|TRBV5-1
CASSLESLFSYEQYF
TGCGCCAGCAGCTTGGAAAGCCTTTTCTCCTACGAGCAGTACTTC
>TRBJ2-5|.|.|TRBV19
CASSKLAFGETQYF
TGTGCCAGTAGTAAACTAGCCTTTGGGGAGACCCAGTACTTC
>TRBJ2-5|.|TRBD2|TRBV7-2
CASIGLAGVETQYF
TGTGCCAGCATCGGACTAGCGGGGGTAGAGACCCAGTACTTC
>TRBJ2-1|.|TRBD2|TRBV11-2
CASSLTLAGGPGYEQFF
TGTGCCAGCAGCTTAACCCTAGCGGGGGGGCCTGGTTATGAGCAGTTCTTC
>TRBJ2-2|few|TRBD1|TRBV5-1
CASSKTGGRGNTGELFF
TGCGCCAGCAGTAAAACAGGGGGAAGGGGAAACACCGGGGAGCTGTTTTTT